The rows below give T cell receptor beta chains drawn from one sample of a study of regulatory T cells in long-lasting Graves disease. TCRdb used MiXCR to reprocess the multiplex PCR reads, holding one entry per CDR3 protein. Among fewer than 500,000 distinct CDR3 sequences listed, around 15% were seen once. This same sample was also taken into another study, of T cells in Graves' hyperthyroidism and ophthalmopathy.

Sequenced here: peripheral blood mononuclear cells (PBMCs), sampled at new diagnosis, from a patient treated with antithyroid drugs. Every receptor here comes from a man aged 40-50 years with Graves disease. Each CDR3 is given with its conserved first and last residue. A D gene is named only where the DNA matches it firmly. Clone size, where shown, is once, few, many, or a class for clones that have expanded.

CDR3 length,clone size,V gene,J gene,D gene,CDR3 DNA,CDR3 protein
15,NA,TRBV20-1,TRBJ2-4,NA,TGCAGTGCTAGTCCGAGACAGCTAGCCAAAAACATTCAGTACTTC,CSASPRQLAKNIQYF
17,few,TRBV19,TRBJ2-3,TRBD2,TGTGCCAGTAGTATAGGGTGGCGGGAGTTCAGCACAGATACGCAGTATTTT,CASSIGWREFSTDTQYF
17,NA,TRBV25-1,TRBJ2-1,TRBD2,TGTGCCAGCAGTCCTCGGGAGGCGACGAGCTCCTACAATGAGCAGTTCTTC,CASSPREATSSYNEQFF
14,many,TRBV7-9,TRBJ2-5,TRBD2,TGTGCCAGCAGTTTAGCGGGTAACCAAGAGACCCAGTACTTC,CASSLAGNQETQYF
16,many,TRBV2,TRBJ2-7,TRBD2,TGTGCCAGCAGTGACCCTAGCGGGGGGGGTACCTACGAGCAGTACTTC,CASSDPSGGGTYEQYF
17,NA,TRBV28,TRBJ2-7,NA,TGTGCCAGCAGCCTGGGGTCGGGACAAAGGAGCTCCTACGAGCAGTACTTC,CASSLGSGQRSSYEQYF
18,many,TRBV5-1,TRBJ2-1,TRBD2,TGCGCCAGCAGCTCTCGAGAGGGCGCGGGAGGGCGTAGTGGTGAGCAGTTCTTC,CASSSREGAGGRSGEQFF
15,many,TRBV28,TRBJ1-5,TRBD1,TGTGCCAGCAGTTACAGGGGGCCAGGGGGCCAGCCCCAGCATTTT,CASSYRGPGGQPQHF
17,NA,TRBV5-1,TRBJ2-7,TRBD2,TGCGCCAGCAGCTTTGATTTATCTAGCGGGATCTCCTACGAGCAGTACTTC,CASSFDLSSGISYEQYF
15,NA,TRBV11-2,TRBJ1-2,NA,TGTGCCAGCAGTAAGCCGGGACGGAGTCCCTATGGCTACACCTTC,CASSKPGRSPYGYTF
14,NA,TRBV20-1,TRBJ1-2,TRBD1,TGCAGTGCTGGTGGGACAGCCTGGGGGCATGGCTACACCTTC,CSAGGTAWGHGYTF
14,many,TRBV12-3/TRBV12-4,TRBJ2-7,TRBD2,TGTGCCAGCAGGCCCAGCGGGAACTCCTACGAGCAGTACTTC,CASRPSGNSYEQYF
13,many,TRBV2,TRBJ2-3,NA,TGTGCCAGCAGTCAAGACCTAGCAGATACGCAGTATTTT,CASSQDLADTQYF
14,many,TRBV28,TRBJ1-1,NA,TGTGCCAGCAGCTTCAGGGGTATGAACACTGAAGCTTTCTTT,CASSFRGMNTEAFF
15,few,TRBV14,TRBJ2-1,TRBD2,TGTGCCAGCAGCCACCGGGAGGCCATCTACAATGAGCAGTTCTTC,CASSHREAIYNEQFF
15,NA,TRBV9,TRBJ2-1,TRBD1,TGTGCCAGCAGCGTAGGGTCAGGGGGCTTGGATGAGCAGTTCTTC,CASSVGSGGLDEQFF
13,few,TRBV20-1,TRBJ1-5,NA,TGCAGTGCTAGAGACAAGGGGACTCGGGCCCAGCATTTT,CSARDKGTRAQHF
15,many,TRBV5-1,TRBJ2-7,NA,TGTGCCAGCAGCTTGGCCCGGGACTTTCCCTACGAGCAGTACTTC,CASSLARDFPYEQYF
15,many,TRBV28,TRBJ2-3,TRBD2,TGTGCCAGCAGCCACCCACTAGCGGACACAGATACGCAGTATTTT,CASSHPLADTDTQYF
12,many,TRBV3-1,TRBJ2-7,NA,TGTGCCAGCAGCCAGGCACCGCGCGAGCAGTACTTC,CASSQAPREQYF
15,many,TRBV6-5,TRBJ1-1,NA,TGTGCCAGCAGTTACTCCGCAGGGGTGGTCACTGAAGCTTTCTTT,CASSYSAGVVTEAFF
13,NA,TRBV7-2,TRBJ2-7,NA,TGTGCCAGCAGCCCACGGCCGGGCTACGAGCAGTACTTC,CASSPRPGYEQYF
15,NA,TRBV15,TRBJ1-5,NA,TGTGCCACCAGCAGAGGACTCGTGGGCAATCAGCCCCAGCATTTT,CATSRGLVGNQPQHF
12,NA,TRBV28,TRBJ2-1,NA,TGTGCCAGCAGTTTACCCGCACGTGAGCAGTTCTTC,CASSLPAREQFF
17,many,TRBV15,TRBJ2-7,TRBD1,TGTGCCACCAGCAGAGACTTCATCGGGACAGGTCCTTCTGAGCAGTACTTC,CATSRDFIGTGPSEQYF
14,few,TRBV12-3/TRBV12-4,TRBJ1-2,NA,TGTGCCAGCAGTTTCGGACCCTTGGTCCCGGAATACACCTTC,CASSFGPLVPEYTF
16,NA,TRBV5-5,TRBJ2-3,TRBD2,TGTGCCAGCAGCTTGGCCCGAGGGAGGGTCACAGGTACGCAGTATTTT,CASSLARGRVTGTQYF
13,many,TRBV27,TRBJ1-5,TRBD1,TGTGCCAGCAGTTCTAACAGGGGTCAGCCCCAGCATTTT,CASSSNRGQPQHF
13,many,TRBV7-9,TRBJ2-3,NA,TGTGCCAGCAGCTTAGTTCCGGCAGATACGCAGTATTTT,CASSLVPADTQYF
17,many,TRBV7-3,TRBJ1-1,NA,TGTGCCAGCAGCTTAAACCCGGGTTCAGGCCGGAACACTGAAGCTTTCTTT,CASSLNPGSGRNTEAFF
15,NA,TRBV7-3,TRBJ2-1,TRBD2,TGTGCCAGCAGCTTGCTAGCGGACTCCTACAATGAGCAGTTCTTC,CASSLLADSYNEQFF
20,many,TRBV12-3/TRBV12-4,TRBJ2-2,TRBD1,TGTGCCAGCAGATCGCATCCGGGACAGGGTCCCAGGGGCGACACCGGGGAGCTGTTTTTT,CASRSHPGQGPRGDTGELFF
14,many,TRBV5-4,TRBJ2-5,TRBD1,TGTGCCAGCAGCTTGGAGGGGGACAGGGAGGCCCAGTACTTC,CASSLEGDREAQYF
15,many,TRBV3-1,TRBJ1-3,TRBD1,TGTGCCAGCAGCCCGACAGGGTTCGCTGGAAACACCATATATTTT,CASSPTGFAGNTIYF